The present TCR beta chain was sequenced within a study of blood T cell repertoires in COVID-19. Overall study: Samples of COVID-19 (acute and convalescent) were obtained from the United States, Italy and Spain. T cells, B-cell-depleted T cells, or PBMCs supplied cDNA or gDNA.

CDR1 is LNHDA, CDR2 SQIVND, per germline (reference sequence). J was trimmed by 6 bases and V by 8 bases; bases with no gene match: 6. CDR3 length equals 13 residues. Methods used by the authors: Amplification with reference gene primers provided the estimates of nucleated cell counts. Measured with immunoSEQ multiplex PCR; TCRdb has only the in-frame clones, and not every one. V, J and clone size derive from that table, while D and trimming were established from the DNA sequence. Seen here are about 340,000 clones, around 86% observed once, and the top ten hold about 6.9%. Seattle's enrolled individuals joined amid active infection and were then monitored longitudinally.

The specimen sequenced was peripheral blood. This clonotype was obtained from a woman aged 50 to 60 with COVID-19, enrolled during active disease. The chain is built from TRBV19 and TRBJ1-4; 7 positions match TRBD1. Written as DNA, the CDR3 is TGTGCCAGTGCGGACAGGCGACATGAAAAACTGTTTTTT. Protein product: CASADRRHEKLFF. The full variable domain, in which reference TRBV19 and TRBJ1-4 provide the parts outside the CDR3, is DGGITQSPKYLFRKEGQNVTLSCEQNLNHDAMYWYRQDPGQGLRLIYYSQIVNDFQKGDIAEGYSVSREKKESFPLTVTSAQKNPTAFYLCASADRRHEKLFFGSGTQLSVL.